The 28 T cell receptor beta chains presented below share a single source sample, sequenced in a study of CXCR3-negative and CXCR3-positive naive CD8 T cells. UMI-labeled 5' RACE yielded the TRB cDNA libraries. TCRdb reanalyzed the 5' RACE reads and collapses them to one entry per CDR3 protein, without DNA. This repertoire includes roughly 70,000 distinct CDR3 sequences. The sequenced material came from naive CXCR3- CD8+ T cells from blood. Subset meaning: CD45RO-CCR7+CD27+CD95- naive CD8+ T cells lacking CXCR3 (TNR3-). Source of these receptors: a human donor in good health. Some clones in this sample may be carry-over from other donors' samples.

This rearrangement joins TRBV7-6 to TRBJ2-3; lacking DNA, the TRBD1 call made by TCRdb goes unchecked. This CDR3 contains 15 residues. Germline-derived CDR1 and CDR2 are SGHVS and FNYEAQ. The CDR3 here is CASSLQDTLIDTQYF.

This chain uses TRBV30 with TRBJ1-1; the TRBD1 assignment by TCRdb is unverifiable without DNA. The length of the CDR3 is 13 residues. In germline, CDR1 is GTSNPN, CDR2 SVGIG (reference sequence). The CDR3 sequence is CAWSTGDHTEAFF.

The V call is TRBV11-2, the J call TRBJ2-3; absent DNA, TCRdb's TRBD1 call cannot be checked. The CDR3 runs to 17 residues. Germline assignment: CDR1 SGHAT and CDR2 FQNNGV. The CDR3 is CASSSPPLEGATDTQYF.

This sequence joins TRBV12-3 or TRBV12-4 and TRBJ2-7; the D gene TCRdb calls, TRBD1, cannot be checked with no DNA. This CDR3 has 16 amino acids. CDR3 loop: CASSPSAWTGGHEQYF.

The CDR3 region is CASSSQGAWNEQFF. The chain is built from TRBV11-2 and TRBJ2-1; the D call from TCRdb, TRBD1, cannot be confirmed without DNA. CDR3 length: 14 amino acids. Germline CDR1 reads SGHAT; CDR2 reads FQNNGV.

This rearrangement joins TRBV28 to TRBJ1-1; checking the TCRdb D call of TRBD1 is not possible without DNA. Per germline, CDR1 MDHEN and CDR2 SYDVKM. The CDR3 is made up of 14 amino acids. CDR3: CASSLDPLNTEAFF.

CDR3: CASSLGRATEAFF. The chain couples TRBV5-1 to TRBJ1-1; checking the TCRdb D call of TRBD1 is not possible without DNA. The CDR3 has 13 residues. Germline-derived CDR1 and CDR2 are SGHRS and YFSETQ.

This chain uses TRBV5-8 with TRBJ2-7; absent DNA, TCRdb's TRBD1 call cannot be checked. CDR3 length: 14 residues. Germline-derived CDR1 and CDR2 are SGHTS and YDEGEE. CDR3 protein: CASSLTGDIDEQYF.

This sequence joins TRBV28 and TRBJ1-5. Germline CDR1 is MDHEN and CDR2 is SYDVKM. CDR3 length: 13 residues. The CDR3 loop is CASSPPAYQPQHF.

The genes are TRBV29-1 and TRBJ2-7; the D gene TCRdb calls, TRBD2, cannot be checked with no DNA. Germline V CDR1 and CDR2: SQVTM, ANQGSEA. The length of the CDR3 is 14 residues. This CDR3 reads CSVESPGPGYEQYF.

This chain connects TRBV4-3 to TRBJ2-1; the TCRdb call, TRBD2, lacks DNA for checking. Germline CDR1 LGHNA, CDR2 YSLEER. CDR3 size: 16 residues. Here the CDR3 reads CASSQDLAGGNNEQFF.

The chain is built from TRBV2 and TRBJ2-3; TCRdb's D gene call, TRBD1, goes unchecked for lack of DNA. The CDR3 loop spans 15 amino acids. Germline V gives CDR1 SNHLY, CDR2 FYNNEI. The CDR3 sequence: CASSELGGSTDTQYF.

J is TRBJ2-7 and V is TRBV4-3; the TCRdb D gene call, TRBD1, has no DNA to confirm it. This CDR3 comprises 16 residues. CDR1 and CDR2 (germline): LGHNA, YSLEER. The CDR3 spells CASSQGVPGLNYEQYF.

V and J are TRBV20-1 and TRBJ2-1; TCRdb outputs TRBD2, but without DNA this stays unchecked. The CDR3 sequence is 15 residues long. Germline V gene sequence: CDR1 DFQATT, CDR2 SNEGSKA (reference sequence). CDR3 region: CSARDLREKNDEQFF.

The chain combines TRBV29-1 with TRBJ2-3. CDR1 is SQVTM, CDR2 ANQGSEA, per germline. This CDR3 contains 13 residues. The CDR3 spells CSVVGHSGLEVYF.

The genes are TRBV14 and TRBJ2-3; absent DNA, TCRdb's TRBD1 call cannot be checked. CDR1 and CDR2 from the germline V gene are SGHDN and FVKESK. CDR3 length: 13 residues. Here the CDR3 reads CASNAGGADTQYF.

V and J are TRBV5-1 and TRBJ2-7; TCRdb calls TRBD1, which cannot be checked without DNA. The CDR3 loop spans 13 amino acids. The germline gives CDR1 SGHRS, CDR2 YFSETQ. CDR3 region: CASVGTASYEQYF.

V is TRBV20-1 and J is TRBJ2-3. CDR3 length: 14 residues. The germline CDR1 and CDR2 sequences are DFQATT and SNEGSKA (reference sequence). CDR3 amino acids: CSASRTGATDTQYF.

The rearrangement links TRBV3-1 to TRBJ2-7; TCRdb outputs TRBD1, but without DNA this stays unchecked. Germline V gene lookup returns CDR1 LGHDT and CDR2 YNNKEL (reference sequence). This CDR3 has 14 amino acids. The CDR3: CASSQGFRAYEQYF.

The chain carries TRBV5-5 and TRBJ2-7; absent DNA, TCRdb's TRBD1 call cannot be checked. Germline assignment: CDR1 SGHKS and CDR2 YYEKEE (reference sequence). The CDR3 consists of 14 residues. CDR3 sequence reads: CASSLGTDSYEQYF. Combining the CDR3 with reference TRBV5-5 and TRBJ2-7 gives the whole variable domain DAGVTQSPTHLIKTRGQQVTLRCSPISGHKSVSWYQQVLGQGPQFIFQYYEKEERGRGNFPDRFSARQFPNYSSELNVNALLLGDSALYLCASSLGTDSYEQYFGPGTRLTVT.

The genes are TRBV5-1 and TRBJ2-1; TCRdb's D call of TRBD1 is untestable without DNA. Germline loops: CDR1 SGHRS, CDR2 YFSETQ. CDR3 length: 15 residues. This CDR3 is CASSLAAGAYNEQFF.

The rearrangement uses TRBV7-9 and TRBJ1-5. The CDR3 spans 16 residues. CDR1 and CDR2 (germline): SEHNR, FQNEAQ (reference sequence). The CDR3 protein is CASSLAAEYSNQPQHF. The whole variable domain, filled in from reference TRBV7-9 and TRBJ1-5, reads DTGVSQNPRHKITKRGQNVTFRCDPISEHNRLYWYRQTLGQGPEFLTYFQNEAQLEKSRLLSDRFSAERPKGSFSTLEIQRTEQGDSAMYLCASSLAAEYSNQPQHFGDGTRLSIL.

The chain joins TRBV20-1 to TRBJ2-1. CDR3 length equals 13 residues. Per germline, CDR1 DFQATT and CDR2 SNEGSKA (reference sequence). The CDR3 spells CSARSISDNEQFF.

This chain uses TRBV12-3 or TRBV12-4 with TRBJ2-1. The CDR3 has 12 residues. CDR3 loop: CASSAPTSEQFF.

The genes are TRBV6-6 and TRBJ2-7. The germline CDR1 and CDR2 sequences are MNHNY and SVGAGI (reference sequence). The CDR3 runs to 16 residues. The CDR3 loop is CASSYWRDGSSYEQYF.

The V call is TRBV29-1, the J call TRBJ2-5; the TRBD1 assignment by TCRdb is unverifiable without DNA. The CDR3 length is 15 residues. The germline gives CDR1 SQVTM, CDR2 ANQGSEA. CDR3 residues: CSVDGTGGNQETQYF.

The V call is TRBV13, the J call TRBJ1-4; TCRdb outputs TRBD1, but without DNA this stays unchecked. This CDR3 spans 15 amino acids. Germline assignment: CDR1 PRHDT and CDR2 FYEKMQ (reference sequence). CDR3 residues: CASSQKTGLVEKLFF.

The V gene is TRBV19, the J gene TRBJ2-1. CDR1 is LNHDA and CDR2 is SQIVND in the germline V gene (reference sequence). This CDR3 spans 15 amino acids. The CDR3 sequence is CASTTSEVLGNEQFF.